This T cell receptor beta chain was found in a study of human T cells and chemical hapten exposure. Study context: Small differences in pooled library volume mainly drove the variation in TCR yields per sample.

This clonotype was observed a few times. Its antigen remains unknown. Described time point: pre-sensitization, week 0. This sample's treatment: therapeutic diphenylcyclopropenone sensitization with weekly scalp DPC. Original data processing: Samples ranged from 23,224 to 690,600 TCRs, with a median of 95,638. TCRdb re-analysed the RACE reads in MiXCR, keeping a single row per CDR3 protein. TCRdb, not the original authors, processed these V and J calls. Counted here are more than 250,000 distinct CDR3 sequences, approximately 8.6% occurring once; the ten biggest clones make up over 2%. The study, taken as a whole, reports: The study found that DPC sensitization did not change TCRs above 1 in 1000 frequency.

There are 15 residues in the CDR3. The V and J ends lost 8 bases and 1 base respectively, with 14 bases between them. Per the germline V gene, CDR1 is SGHVS and CDR2 is FQNEAQ. The sequence was obtained from a woman aged 40 to 50 with alopecia areata. Some clones in this sample may be carry-over from other donors' samples. Sequencing was performed on whole blood, taken in connection with sensitization to the hapten diphenylcyclopropenone (DPC). The chain links TRBV7-8 to TRBJ2-2; no reliable D call. This CDR3 reads CASGSRAENTGELFF. CDR3 nucleotide sequence: TGTGCCAGCGGATCGCGTGCAGAGAACACCGGGGAGCTGTTTTTT.